Below, 7 T cell receptor beta chains from the same sample are listed, as sequenced in a study of siplizumab effects on memory and regulatory T cells. TCRdb keeps only in-frame clones here, not all; method: immunoSEQ multiplex PCR. The sample records over 80,000 clones, 90% to 95% being singletons. The sequencing sample was made of non-Treg CD4+ T cells sorted from blood. Every receptor here comes from a human donor in good health.

This chain links TRBV28 with TRBJ2-2; the D is unclear. The CDR3 covers 13 residues. V was pared by 8 bases and J by 1 base, with 8 bases between. Germline V gives CDR1 MDHEN, CDR2 SYDVKM. The chain's CDR3 is CASGLVNTGELFF. CDR3 DNA sequence: TGTGCCAGCGGATTGGTGAACACCGGGGAGCTGTTTTTT.

The V call is TRBV10-3, the J call TRBJ2-3; D uncertain. Germline CDR1 and CDR2: ENHRY and SYGVKD. The CDR3 totals 14 residues. V gave up 3 bases and J gave up 4 bases, with 11 bases separating them. Written as DNA, the CDR3 is TGTGCCATCAGTGATAGGGATGGTTCAGATACGCAGTATTTT. This codes for CAISDRDGSDTQYF.

This sequence joins TRBV7-8 and TRBJ1-1; D is undetermined. This CDR3 is 15 amino acids long. CDR1 and CDR2 from the germline V gene are SGHVS and FQNEAQ. V shed 1 base and J shed 1 base, with 10 bases lying between them. The DNA of the CDR3 is TGTGCCAGCAGCTTAGTCACTGGGAGGAACACTGAAGCTTTCTTT. Protein: CASSLVTGRNTEAFF.

The chain carries TRBV5-1 and TRBJ2-5, with D possibly TRBD1 on 7 matching bases. Germline values: CDR1 SGHRS, CDR2 YFSETQ. The V and J ends lost 1 base and 5 bases respectively, with 18 bases between them. The CDR3 loop spans 16 amino acids. Here the CDR3 reads CASSLPGGQIRETQYF. CDR3 coding DNA: TGCGCCAGCAGCTTGCCAGGGGGGCAGATAAGGGAGACCCAGTACTTC.

The chain recombines TRBV27 with TRBJ2-1; D call uncertain. With 2 bases removed from V and 2 bases from J, the gap between germline ends came to 10 bases. This CDR3 is built from 15 residues. CDR1 MNHEY and CDR2 SMNVEV come from the germline V gene (reference sequence). CDR3 loop: CASSLKRPPYNEQFF. The CDR3 coding sequence is TGTGCCAGCAGTTTAAAACGCCCACCCTACAATGAGCAGTTCTTC.

V usage is TRBV7-3 and J usage is TRBJ2-2; 8 bases map to TRBD1. The J segment lost 7 bases and the V segment lost 2 bases, leaving 6 bases of the junction unmatched. The CDR3 has 15 amino acids. Looked up from germline, CDR1 is SGHTA and CDR2 is FQGTGA. As DNA, the CDR3 is TGTGCCAGCAGCTTATGGACAGGGACGATCGGGGAGCTGTTTTTT. Translated: CASSLWTGTIGELFF.

The chain uses TRBV9 and TRBJ1-1; tentatively, D is TRBD1 (5 bases). The CDR3 consists of 14 residues. The V end was cut by 0 bases, the J end by 5 bases, with 11 bases between. Germline CDR1 is SGDLS and CDR2 is YYNGEE. The CDR3 DNA reads as TGTGCCAGCAGCGTAGATCAGGGTGGTACTGAAGCTTTCTTT. Its translation is CASSVDQGGTEAFF.